These 8 T cell receptor beta chains were all obtained from the same sample, sequenced in a study of shared clonotypes between healthy human individuals. The table came from immunoSEQ multiplex PCR; TCRdb's copy has only in-frame clones and leaves some out. The table records about 2 million clones, approximately 94% of them present only once. Naivety among CD8 cells was defined by CD45RO negativity and positive CCR7 selection, thereby excluding terminally differentiated effector memory CD45RA+ cells. Specimen: naive CD8+ T cells sorted from blood. All receptors come from a man aged 18 to 35 in good health.

The CDR3 DNA follows: TGCGCCAGCAGCTCCGGGACAGGGGTCGGTAACTATGGCTACACCTTC. This sequence encodes CASSSGTGVGNYGYTF. The V and J genes are TRBV5-1 and TRBJ1-2; 10 bases are shared with TRBD1. CDR3 length equals 16 residues. V dropped 3 bases and J dropped 1; count of bases not matched to a gene: 6. Per the germline V gene, CDR1 is SGHRS and CDR2 is YFSETQ.

A remark on this clone: The sample carries other DNA sequences with the same CDR3. The V and J genes are TRBV6-6 and TRBJ2-7, with 7 bases matching TRBD2. The J segment lost 2 bases and the V segment lost 2 bases, leaving 3 bases of the junction unmatched. This CDR3 region has 14 residues. Germline V gives CDR1 MNHNY, CDR2 SVGAGI (reference sequence). In DNA form, the CDR3 reads TGTGCCAGCAGTTACGGCGGGAGTACCTACGAGCAGTACTTC. Translated: CASSYGGSTYEQYF.

V usage is TRBV2 and J usage is TRBJ2-5; 10 nucleotides align to TRBD1. Germline-derived CDR1 and CDR2 are SNHLY and FYNNEI. The CDR3 has 15 amino acids. V lost 4 bases, J lost 5 bases, and 7 bases stayed unmatched. CDR3 bases: TGTGCCAGCAGTGCAGACAGGGGGCTATACGAGACCCAGTACTTC. Translated: CASSADRGLYETQYF. Full variable domain (outside the CDR3, taken from reference TRBV2 and TRBJ2-5): EPEVTQTPSHQVTQMGQEVILRCVPISNHLYFYWYRQILGQKVEFLVSFYNNEISEKSEIFDDQFSVERPDGSNFTLKIRSTKLEDSAMYFCASSADRGLYETQYFGPGTRLLVL.

This clone appeared once. The gene calls are TRBV27 and TRBJ2-7; 9 bases map to TRBD1. Trimming cost V 5 bases and J 3 bases; bases outside gene matches: 5. The CDR3 extends over 14 amino acids. Germline CDR1 is MNHEY and CDR2 is SMNVEV (reference sequence). The CDR3 DNA reads as TGTGCCAGCAGTCAGGGGACAGGGTTCTACGAGCAGTACTTC. The encoded protein is CASSQGTGFYEQYF.

This clone was seen only once. The CDR3 DNA follows: TGTGCCAGCAGCTCGCCGACTAGCGGGAGTGTTACAGATACGCAGTATTTT. Residues: CASSSPTSGSVTDTQYF. The J gene is TRBJ2-3, the V gene TRBV7-9; 12 nucleotides line up with TRBD2. V lost 4 bases to trimming and J lost 3 bases; unmatched junction nucleotides: 8. CDR3 size: 17 residues. CDR1 and CDR2 from the germline V gene are SEHNR and FQNEAQ (reference sequence).

The genes are TRBV11-3 and TRBJ2-7; 8 bases agree with TRBD1. Germline V gives CDR1 SGHNT, CDR2 YENEEA. V lost 2 bases to trimming and J lost 4 bases; unmatched junction nucleotides: 7. The CDR3 totals 15 residues. CDR3: CASSLRTGISYEQYF. CDR3 bases: TGTGCCAGCAGCTTAAGGACAGGGATTTCGTACGAGCAGTACTTC.

The chain employs TRBV11-2 and TRBJ1-2; the D is unclear. The germline V gene has CDR1 SGHAT and CDR2 FQNNGV. The CDR3 spans 13 residues. Trimming took off 10 bases at V and 2 bases at J, with 14 bases between the two ends. Here the CDR3 reads CAIPGSGNYGYTF. The CDR3 region has the DNA TGTGCCATACCGGGGAGTGGCAACTATGGCTACACCTTC. The full variable domain, its missing parts supplied by reference TRBV11-2 and TRBJ1-2, is EAGVAQSPRYKIIEKRQSVAFWCNPISGHATLYWYQQILGQGPKLLIQFQNNGVVDDSQLPKDRFSAERLKGVDSTLKIQPAKLEDSAVYLCAIPGSGNYGYTFGSGTRLTVV.

As for this clone: Other DNA sequences of this sample code for an identical CDR3. This chain uses TRBV13 with TRBJ1-3; tentative D call: TRBD1 (5 bases). This CDR3 is 15 amino acids long. Germline assignment: CDR1 PRHDT and CDR2 FYEKMQ (reference sequence). V lost 3 bases to trimming and J lost 1 base, with 10 bases between them. As DNA, the CDR3 is TGTGCCAGCAGCTTGGGGCGGGTTTCTGGAAACACCATATATTTT. This encodes CASSLGRVSGNTIYF.